The 15 T cell receptor beta chains below were found in one sample sequenced in a study of T cells in Graves' hyperthyroidism and ophthalmopathy. Amplification yielded TCR beta CDR3 regions, with RNA transcripts as the source. In the first-round RT-PCR of the TCR CDR3, the HTBI primer set was used. TCRdb passed the multiplex PCR reads through MiXCR, listing each CDR3 protein once. The repertoire holds around 700,000 distinct CDR3 sequences, with around 20% as singletons. Sequencing input: blood. These receptors were taken from a woman aged 50 to 60 with Graves' hyperthyroidism that later progressed to Graves' ophthalmopathy.

As for this clonotype: This may be a read error: a much more frequent sequence differs by one nucleotide. The rearrangement links TRBV30 to TRBJ1-4, with a weak D call TRBD1 (5 bases). The germline V gene has CDR1 GTSNPN and CDR2 SVGIG (reference sequence). This CDR3 has 14 residues. Trimming removed 0 bases at V and 5 bases at J, with 10 bases between. The DNA of the CDR3 is TGTGCCTGGAGTGTATCAAGGGGCAATGAAAAACTGTTTTTT. This gives the protein CAWSVSRGNEKLFF.

This clonotype was observed many times. The rearrangement uses TRBV3-1 and TRBJ1-2; D might be TRBD1 (6 bases). Germline lookup yields CDR1 LGHDT and CDR2 YNNKEL (reference sequence). The CDR3 contains 13 residues. V lost 4 bases and J lost 5, with 11 bases in between. This chain's CDR3 is CASSRQELYGYTF. The CDR3 DNA reads as TGTGCCAGCAGCCGACAGGAGTTATATGGCTACACCTTC. The entire variable domain, with the rest obtained from reference TRBV3-1 and TRBJ1-2, is as follows: DTAVSQTPKYLVTQMGNDKSIKCEQNLGHDTMYWYKQDSKKFLKIMFSYNNKELIINETVPNRFSPKSPDKAHLNLHINSLELGDSAVYFCASSRQELYGYTFGSGTRLTVV.

The chain has TRBV12-3 or TRBV12-4 and TRBJ1-3, with D maybe TRBD1 (6 bases). CDR3 length equals 15 residues. The V end was cut by 5 bases, the J end by 4 bases, with 15 bases between. This chain's CDR3 is CASSTYTGTGNTIYF. Here the CDR3 DNA reads TGTGCCAGCAGTACCTATACAGGGACAGGAAACACCATATATTTT.

This clonotype was observed at least ten times. V usage is TRBV10-3 and J usage is TRBJ1-5; D ambiguous. The CDR3 runs 16 residues. Germline CDR1 and CDR2: ENHRY and SYGVKD. V was cut by 0 bases and J by 6 bases, with 15 bases left in between. In nucleotides, the CDR3 is TGTGCCATCAGTGAGTCGAGGAGGTTTCTTACTCAGCCCCAGCATTTT. The encoded protein is CAISESRRFLTQPQHF.

In its sample, this clonotype was seen a few times. This rearrangement joins TRBV10-1 to TRBJ2-3, with D possibly matching TRBD2 (6 bases). The V and J ends lost 2 bases and 6 bases respectively, with 15 bases between them. The CDR3 is made up of 15 amino acids. Germline V gives CDR1 WNHNN, CDR2 SYGVQD (reference sequence). The CDR3 sequence is CASSENPSDADTQYF. The CDR3 DNA is TGCGCCAGCAGTGAGAACCCTAGCGACGCGGATACGCAGTATTTT.

This clonotype appeared many times. The V gene is TRBV12-3 or TRBV12-4, the J gene TRBJ2-1; perhaps TRBD2 as D (6 bases). The CDR3 length is 17 residues. Between the trimmed V and J ends, which lost 7 bases and 0 bases, there was a span of 19 bases. The CDR3 sequence is CASIALGDSSSYNEQFF. Written as DNA, the CDR3 is TGTGCCAGCATAGCCTTAGGGGACTCAAGCTCCTACAATGAGCAGTTCTTC.

Concerning this clonotype itself: Germline is not matched at one junction end, which may reflect a read error. The chain is built from TRBV19 and TRBJ2-5; the match to TRBD2 covers 13 bases. This CDR3 is built from 17 residues. The germline gives CDR1 LNHDA, CDR2 SQIVND (reference sequence). CDR3 nucleotides: TGTGCCACTAGTGGACCCCGGACTAGCGGGGGTCGGGAGACCCAGTACTTC. Its translation: CATSGPRTSGGRETQYF.

This clonotype was seen repeatedly, ten times or more. The V and J genes are TRBV11-3 and TRBJ2-3; D is uncertain. V was clipped by 1 base and J by 0 bases, with 8 bases between them. This CDR3 spans 15 amino acids. The germline V gene encodes CDR1 SGHNT and CDR2 YENEEA. The CDR3 protein is CASSLGARSTDTQYF. The CDR3 DNA is TGTGCCAGCAGCTTAGGGGCCAGAAGCACAGATACGCAGTATTTT.

As to this clonotype: It may be a read error: a sequence one base away is much more abundant. The chain uses TRBV12-3 or TRBV12-4 and TRBJ1-5; a possible D gene is TRBD1 (6 bases). The CDR3 is 14 amino acids. CDR3 sequence (DNA): TGTGCCAGCAGCCAAGACAGGTACGATCAGCCCCGGCATTTT. This codes for CASSQDRYDQPRHF.

This clonotype has at least ten counts. V is TRBV6-6 and J is TRBJ1-2; no reliable D call. This CDR3 contains 15 residues. V was pared by 0 bases and J by 2 bases, with 10 bases between. The germline V gene has CDR1 MNHNY and CDR2 SVGAGI (reference sequence). In DNA, the CDR3 is TGTGCCAGCAGTTACTCGCTAGGGCAGAACTATGGCTACACCTTC. The encoded protein is CASSYSLGQNYGYTF.

There are many counts of this clonotype. The chain combines TRBV11-2 with TRBJ1-4; no clear D. V lost 1 base, J lost 5 bases, and 8 bases lay in between. The CDR3 sequence is 14 residues long. Germline V gene data show CDR1 as SGHAT and CDR2 as FQNNGV. The CDR3 DNA follows: TGTGCCAGCAGCTTAGCCATGGGGAATGAAAAACTGTTTTTT. Residues: CASSLAMGNEKLFF.

The V and J genes are TRBV11-2 and TRBJ1-2; 7 bases fit TRBD1. CDR3 length: 18 residues. V lost 0 bases and J lost 1; bases outside the gene matches: 11. The germline V gene has CDR1 SGHAT and CDR2 FQNNGV. The CDR3 region is CASSLEGGGGAGNYGYTF. CDR3 nucleotides: TGTGCCAGCAGCTTAGAAGGCGGAGGGGGCGCTGGTAACTATGGCTACACCTTC. Full variable domain (remainder filled in from reference TRBV11-2 and TRBJ1-2): EAGVAQSPRYKIIEKRQSVAFWCNPISGHATLYWYQQILGQGPKLLIQFQNNGVVDDSQLPKDRFSAERLKGVDSTLKIQPAKLEDSAVYLCASSLEGGGGAGNYGYTFGSGTRLTVV.

This clonotype appeared many times. The chain uses TRBV15 and TRBJ2-1, with a weak D call TRBD2 (6 bases). This CDR3 spans 15 amino acids. CDR1 is LNHNV and CDR2 is YYDKDF in the germline V gene (reference sequence). V was pared by 5 bases and J by 0 bases, with 11 bases between. The CDR3 protein is CATSSGGSSYNEQFF. CDR3 nucleotide sequence: TGTGCCACCAGCTCTGGAGGGAGCTCCTACAATGAGCAGTTCTTC. The full variable domain, its missing parts supplied by reference TRBV15 and TRBJ2-1, is DAMVIQNPRYQVTQFGKPVTLSCSQTLNHNVMYWYQQKSSQAPKLLFHYYDKDFNNEADTPDNFQSRRPNTSFCFLDIRSPGLGDTAMYLCATSSGGSSYNEQFFGPGTRLTVL.

This clonotype occurred a few times. This chain joins TRBV19 and TRBJ1-1; no reliable D call. This CDR3 region has 13 residues. V lost 5 bases, J lost 3 bases, and 10 bases lay in between. Germline lookup yields CDR1 LNHDA and CDR2 SQIVND (reference sequence). Here the CDR3 DNA reads TGTGCCAGTAGTTTTAAGGACGACACTGAAGCTTTCTTT. It is translated as CASSFKDDTEAFF.

The chain combines TRBV19 with TRBJ2-3, with TRBD1 matching over 8 bases. Germline CDR1 and CDR2: LNHDA and SQIVND (reference sequence). Trimming took 3 bases from V and 2 from J; bases not matched to a gene: 4. The CDR3 spans 15 residues. The CDR3 loop is CASSIAGGFTDTQYF. The CDR3 DNA reads TGTGCCAGTAGTATCGCAGGGGGCTTCACAGATACGCAGTATTTT.